The T cell receptor beta chain under discussion was sequenced for a study of cytomegalovirus exposure and HLA in healthy donors. Study overall: Assignment to the Caucasian-associated ancestry cluster applied to more than 75% of the approximately 390 genotyped donors.

As regards this clone: Its cognate antigen is unknown.

PCR employed 60 Vbeta and 13 Jbeta primers. The assay was immunoSEQ multiplex PCR, and TCRdb's table has in-frame clones only and misses some. This sample has 160,000 or so clones, with approximately 80% found just once. Germline CDR1 is SNHLY and CDR2 is FYNNEI. The CDR3 extends over 14 amino acids. V lost 4 bases and J lost 2, with 11 bases in between. Overall study results and limits: HLA restriction was apparent for most CMV-associated TCR beta chains in a later analysis. Analyzed later, association rates of TCRs varied across HLA loci, with DRB1 most and HLA-C fewest. There were some 150 TCR beta chains listed as cytomegalovirus-associated.

Sample: PBMCs. V gene TRBV2 combines with J gene TRBJ1-1; tentatively, D is TRBD1 (5 bases). This TCR was sampled from a woman under 30 in good health and CMV-seronegative. CDR3 bases: TGTGCCAGCAGTGGGCGGGGCAGCAACACTGAAGCTTTCTTT. Translated: CASSGRGSNTEAFF.